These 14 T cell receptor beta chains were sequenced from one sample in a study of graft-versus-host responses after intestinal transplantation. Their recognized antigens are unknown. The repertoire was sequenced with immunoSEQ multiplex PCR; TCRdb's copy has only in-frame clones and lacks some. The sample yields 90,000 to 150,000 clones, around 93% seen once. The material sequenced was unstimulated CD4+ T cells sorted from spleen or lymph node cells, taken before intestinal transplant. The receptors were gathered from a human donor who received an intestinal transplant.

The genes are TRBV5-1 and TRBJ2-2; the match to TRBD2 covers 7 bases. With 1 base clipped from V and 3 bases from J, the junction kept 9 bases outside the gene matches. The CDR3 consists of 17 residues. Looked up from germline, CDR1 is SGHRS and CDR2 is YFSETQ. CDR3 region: CASSLIVGRKDTGELFF. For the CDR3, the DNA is TGCGCCAGCAGCTTGATAGTCGGGAGGAAGGACACCGGGGAGCTGTTTTTT.

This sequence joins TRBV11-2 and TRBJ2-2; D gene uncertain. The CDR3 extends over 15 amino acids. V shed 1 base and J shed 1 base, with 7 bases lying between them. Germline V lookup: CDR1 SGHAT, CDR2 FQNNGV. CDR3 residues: CASSLVGMNTGELFF. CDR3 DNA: TGTGCCAGCAGCTTAGTGGGTATGAACACCGGGGAGCTGTTTTTT.

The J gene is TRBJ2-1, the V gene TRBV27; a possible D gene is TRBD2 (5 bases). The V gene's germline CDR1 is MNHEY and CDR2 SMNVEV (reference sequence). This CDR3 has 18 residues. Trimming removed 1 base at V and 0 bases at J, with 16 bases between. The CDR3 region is CASSLLRDSRSSYNEQFF. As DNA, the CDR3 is TGTGCCAGCAGTTTATTGAGGGATAGCCGGAGCTCCTACAATGAGCAGTTCTTC.

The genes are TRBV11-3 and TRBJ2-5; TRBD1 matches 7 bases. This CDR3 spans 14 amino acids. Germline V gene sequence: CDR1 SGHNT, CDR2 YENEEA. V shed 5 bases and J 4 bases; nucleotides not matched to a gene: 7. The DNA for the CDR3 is TGTGCCAGCAGCCGATCCCGACAGGGAGAGACCCAGTACTTC. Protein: CASSRSRQGETQYF.

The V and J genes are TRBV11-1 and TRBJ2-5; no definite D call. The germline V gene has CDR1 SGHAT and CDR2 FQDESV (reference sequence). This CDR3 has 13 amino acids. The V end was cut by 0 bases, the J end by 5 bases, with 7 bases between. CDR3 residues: CASSLASSETQYF. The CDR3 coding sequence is TGTGCCAGCAGCTTAGCGAGCTCGGAGACCCAGTACTTC. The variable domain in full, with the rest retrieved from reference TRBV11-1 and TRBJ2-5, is EAEVAQSPRYKITEKSQAVAFWCDPISGHATLYWYRQILGQGPELLVQFQDESVVDDSQLPKDRFSAERLKGVDSTLKIQPAELGDSAMYLCASSLASSETQYFGPGTRLLVL.

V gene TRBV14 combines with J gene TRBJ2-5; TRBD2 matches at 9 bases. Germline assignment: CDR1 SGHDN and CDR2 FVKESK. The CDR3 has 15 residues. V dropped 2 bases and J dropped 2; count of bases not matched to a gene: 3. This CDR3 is CASSQRLAGQETQYF. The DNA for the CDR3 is TGTGCCAGCAGCCAAAGGCTAGCGGGACAAGAGACCCAGTACTTC.

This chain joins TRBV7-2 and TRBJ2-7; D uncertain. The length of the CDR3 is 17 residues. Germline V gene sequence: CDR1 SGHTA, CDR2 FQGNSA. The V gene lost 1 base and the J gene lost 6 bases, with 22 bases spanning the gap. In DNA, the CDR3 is TGTGCCAGCAGCTTAGTTCGCGGAGCAGATCAGTATCGCGAGCAGTACTTC. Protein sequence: CASSLVRGADQYREQYF.

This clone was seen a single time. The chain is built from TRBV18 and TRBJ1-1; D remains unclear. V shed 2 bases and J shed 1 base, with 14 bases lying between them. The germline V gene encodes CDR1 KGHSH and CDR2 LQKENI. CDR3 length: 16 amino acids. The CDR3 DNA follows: TGTGCCAGCTCACCATCAGTACAATGGGGGAACACTGAAGCTTTCTTT. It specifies CASSPSVQWGNTEAFF.

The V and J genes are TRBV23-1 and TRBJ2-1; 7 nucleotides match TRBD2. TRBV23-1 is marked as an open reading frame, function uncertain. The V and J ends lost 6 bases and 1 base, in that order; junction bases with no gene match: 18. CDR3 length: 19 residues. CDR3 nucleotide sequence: TGCGCCAGCAGAATGTCCGGGGAGGGCCGGGGTAGGTCCTACAATGAGCAGTTCTTC. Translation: CASRMSGEGRGRSYNEQFF.

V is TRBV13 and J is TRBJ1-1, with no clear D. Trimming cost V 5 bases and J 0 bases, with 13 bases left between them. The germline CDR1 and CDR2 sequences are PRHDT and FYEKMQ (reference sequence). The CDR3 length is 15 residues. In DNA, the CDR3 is TGTGCCAGCAGCCCCGTCGGATCGATGAACACTGAAGCTTTCTTT. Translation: CASSPVGSMNTEAFF.

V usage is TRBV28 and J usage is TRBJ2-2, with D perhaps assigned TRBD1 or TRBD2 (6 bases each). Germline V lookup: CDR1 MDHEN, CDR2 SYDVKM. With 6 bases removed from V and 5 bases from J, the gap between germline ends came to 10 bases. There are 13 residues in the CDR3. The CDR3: CASSRGGTGELFF. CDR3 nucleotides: TGTGCCAGCAGCCGAGGGGGGACCGGGGAGCTGTTTTTT.

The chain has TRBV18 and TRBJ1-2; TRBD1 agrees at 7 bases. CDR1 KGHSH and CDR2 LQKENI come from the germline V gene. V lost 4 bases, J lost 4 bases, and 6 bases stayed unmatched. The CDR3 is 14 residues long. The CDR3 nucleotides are TGTGCCAGCTCACTCGAGGCAGGGGGCTATGGCTACACCTTC. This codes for CASSLEAGGYGYTF.

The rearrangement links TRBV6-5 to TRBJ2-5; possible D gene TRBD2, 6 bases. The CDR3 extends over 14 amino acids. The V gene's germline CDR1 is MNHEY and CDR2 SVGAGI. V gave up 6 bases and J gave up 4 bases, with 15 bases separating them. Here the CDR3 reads CASRVRAGGETQYF. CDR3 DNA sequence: TGTGCCAGCAGGGTCAGGGCCGGGGGAGAGACCCAGTACTTC.

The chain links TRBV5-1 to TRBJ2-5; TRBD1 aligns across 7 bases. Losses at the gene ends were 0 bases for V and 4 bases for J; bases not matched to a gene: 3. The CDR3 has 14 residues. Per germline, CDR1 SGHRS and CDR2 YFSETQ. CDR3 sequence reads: CASSLEPGGETQYF. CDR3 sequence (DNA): TGCGCCAGCAGCTTGGAGCCAGGGGGAGAGACCCAGTACTTC.